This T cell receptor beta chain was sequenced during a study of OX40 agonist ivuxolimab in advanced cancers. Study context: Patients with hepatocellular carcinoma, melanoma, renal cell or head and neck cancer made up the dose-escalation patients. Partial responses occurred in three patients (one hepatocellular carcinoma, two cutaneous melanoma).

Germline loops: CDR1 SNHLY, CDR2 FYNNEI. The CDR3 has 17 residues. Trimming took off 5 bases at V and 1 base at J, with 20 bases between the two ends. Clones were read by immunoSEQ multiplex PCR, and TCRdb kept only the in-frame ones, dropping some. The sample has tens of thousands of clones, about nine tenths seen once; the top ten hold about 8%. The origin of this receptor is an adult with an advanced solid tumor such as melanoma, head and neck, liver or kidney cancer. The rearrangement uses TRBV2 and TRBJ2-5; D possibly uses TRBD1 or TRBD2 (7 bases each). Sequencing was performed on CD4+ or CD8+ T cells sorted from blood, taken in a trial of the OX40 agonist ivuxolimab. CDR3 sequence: CASSTLTGTIFQETQYF. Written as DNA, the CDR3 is TGTGCCAGCAGTACCCTGACAGGGACTATCTTCCAAGAGACCCAGTACTTC.